The rows below give T cell receptor beta chains drawn from one sample of a study of beta chain features in type 1 diabetes. TCRdb's copy holds only in-frame clones and misses some; the assay was immunoSEQ multiplex PCR. The data show roughly 290,000 clones, 15% seen once. Sequences were obtained from naive CD4+ T cells from blood. Receptors were obtained from a man aged 18 to 30 with type 1 diabetes. Each CDR3 is given with its conserved first and last residue. Fields, in order: V gene, clone size, J gene, D gene, CDR3 protein, CDR3 DNA. A D gene is named only where the DNA matches it firmly. Size values are once, few and many counts, or a class for expanded clones, and some rows have none.

v_call: TRBV28; clone_size: few; j_call: TRBJ1-2; d_call: TRBD1; cdr3_aa: CATRTGKYYGYTF; cdr3_nt: TGTGCCACCCGGACAGGGAAGTACTATGGCTACACCTTC
v_call: TRBV2; clone_size: -; j_call: TRBJ1-1; d_call: -; cdr3_aa: CASSEGRTRRNTEAFF; cdr3_nt: TGTGCCAGCAGTGAGGGGCGAACCCGGAGGAACACTGAAGCTTTCTTT
v_call: TRBV7-9; clone_size: few; j_call: TRBJ1-5; d_call: -; cdr3_aa: CASSAQGTRQPQHF; cdr3_nt: TGTGCCAGCAGCGCGCAGGGCACGAGGCAGCCCCAGCATTTT
v_call: TRBV4-3; clone_size: few; j_call: TRBJ2-2; d_call: -; cdr3_aa: CASSHSGMAGELFF; cdr3_nt: TGCGCCAGCAGCCATTCAGGGATGGCCGGGGAGCTGTTTTTT
v_call: TRBV7-2; clone_size: -; j_call: TRBJ2-7; d_call: -; cdr3_aa: CASSLGGGVWYEQYF; cdr3_nt: TGTGCCAGCAGCTTAGGAGGCGGTGTTTGGTACGAGCAGTACTTC
v_call: TRBV28; clone_size: -; j_call: TRBJ2-7; d_call: -; cdr3_aa: CASTLRGYEQYF; cdr3_nt: TGTGCCAGCACTCTCCGGGGCTACGAGCAGTACTTC
v_call: TRBV15; clone_size: few; j_call: TRBJ2-4; d_call: TRBD1; cdr3_aa: CATSRGQNPNIQYF; cdr3_nt: TGTGCCACCAGCAGGGGACAGAACCCAAACATTCAGTACTTC
v_call: TRBV6-5; clone_size: few; j_call: TRBJ2-5; d_call: -; cdr3_aa: CASSYQGETQYF; cdr3_nt: TGTGCCAGCAGTTACCAGGGAGAGACCCAGTACTTC
v_call: TRBV2; clone_size: -; j_call: TRBJ2-3; d_call: -; cdr3_aa: CASSESPHRDTQYF; cdr3_nt: TGTGCCAGCAGTGAATCCCCCCATAGAGATACGCAGTATTTT
v_call: TRBV28; clone_size: -; j_call: TRBJ1-5; d_call: -; cdr3_aa: CASRGGVQPQHF; cdr3_nt: TGTGCCAGCAGGGGGGGAGTTCAGCCCCAGCATTTT
v_call: TRBV18; clone_size: -; j_call: TRBJ1-2; d_call: -; cdr3_aa: CASSPNGEYGYTF; cdr3_nt: TGTGCCAGCTCACCCAACGGTGAGTATGGCTACACCTTC
v_call: TRBV29-1; clone_size: -; j_call: TRBJ2-3; d_call: -; cdr3_aa: CSVGLLSTDTQYF; cdr3_nt: TGCAGCGTTGGACTACTTAGCACAGATACGCAGTATTTT
v_call: TRBV28; clone_size: -; j_call: TRBJ2-5; d_call: TRBD1; cdr3_aa: CAVGQDLQETQYF; cdr3_nt: TGTGCGGTGGGACAGGACCTCCAAGAGACCCAGTACTTC
v_call: TRBV2; clone_size: few; j_call: TRBJ1-1; d_call: -; cdr3_aa: CATTENTEAFF; cdr3_nt: TGTGCCACTACAGAGAACACTGAAGCTTTCTTT
v_call: TRBV28; clone_size: -; j_call: TRBJ2-7; d_call: TRBD1; cdr3_aa: CASKGTGGFYEQYF; cdr3_nt: TGTGCCAGCAAAGGGACAGGGGGCTTCTACGAGCAGTACTTC